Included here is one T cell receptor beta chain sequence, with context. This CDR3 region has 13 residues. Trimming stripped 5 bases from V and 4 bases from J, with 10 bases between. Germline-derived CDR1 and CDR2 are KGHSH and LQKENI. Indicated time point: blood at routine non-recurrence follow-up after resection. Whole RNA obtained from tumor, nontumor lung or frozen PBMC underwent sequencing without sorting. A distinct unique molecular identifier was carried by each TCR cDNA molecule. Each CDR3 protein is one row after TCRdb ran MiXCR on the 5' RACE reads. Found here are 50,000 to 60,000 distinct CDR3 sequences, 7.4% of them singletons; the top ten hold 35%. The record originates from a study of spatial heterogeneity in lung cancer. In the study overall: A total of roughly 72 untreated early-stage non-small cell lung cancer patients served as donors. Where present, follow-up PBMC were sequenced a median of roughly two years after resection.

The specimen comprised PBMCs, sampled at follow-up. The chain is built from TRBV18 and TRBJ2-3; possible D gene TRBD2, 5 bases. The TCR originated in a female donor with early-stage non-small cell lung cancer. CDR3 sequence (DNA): TGTGCCAGCTCATTGAGGGCGGCAGATACGCAGTATTTT. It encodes CASSLRAADTQYF.